This T cell receptor (beta chain) originates from a study of PD-1 blockade in classical Hodgkin lymphoma (dated by TCRdb to 2018 to 2020). About the study as a whole: A peripheral blood immune signature of response to PD-1 blockade in classical Hodgkin lymphoma was defined using TCR beta sequencing and CyTOF.

This sample's time point label indicates: newly diagnosed, previously untreated cHL patient sample. PBMCs from patients with newly diagnosed, previously untreated classical Hodgkin lymphoma were sequenced as a comparison group for the relapsed/refractory trial patients. Peripheral blood was collected in 8 mL Vacutainer Cell Preparation Tubes, from which PBMCs were isolated by centrifugation and then cryopreserved. Overall study results and their limits: The study was restricted to a single clinical trial cohort, and the causes of repertoire differences, possibly disease activity or prior therapy, were left undefined. Baseline TCR diversity was reported as lower in newly diagnosed patients than in healthy donors, and lower still in relapsed/refractory patients.

V lost 1 base and J lost 8 bases; the stretch between them is 9 bases long. CDR1 SGHNT and CDR2 YYREEE are derived from the germline V gene (reference sequence). Its CDR3 holds 13 amino acids, cysteine through phenylalanine. The CDR3 DNA has 39 bases and is translated from base 1. In its sample, this clone was seen once. Its antigen is not yet known. No base quality values were provided; no much bigger clone lies one nucleotide off. The Qiagen DNeasy kit was used to extract genomic DNA both from unsorted PBMCs and from the negatively selected CD4+ and CD8+ fractions. TCR beta CDR3 regions were amplified by immunoSEQ multiplex PCR using primers annealing to V and J segments. A synthetic immune receptor repertoire was used to minimize amplification bias, and any remaining bias was removed computationally after sequencing. The published analysis was carried out like this. Custom Python scripts were used to quantify repertoire diversity as the Shannon entropy index. Unsorted, CD4+ and CD8+ repertoires were analyzed separately, except for combined analyses in which CD4+ and CD8+ sequences were merged in silico. In TCRdb, the immuneACCESS table is reduced to in-frame sequences with V and J assigned. These tables do not hold every clone; where another copy was compared, an unresolved V gene accounts for under half, and the others remain unexplained. That table supplies the V and J calls and clone size; D and trimming were determined from the DNA. This sample comprises about 21,000 clones, roughly 94% of them detected only once. Together, the top ten hold 4.5% to 6% of the sample.

The sequencing input was peripheral blood mononuclear cells (PBMCs). The source of this sequence is a human donor with classical Hodgkin lymphoma. The rearranged chain carries TRBV5-4 and TRBJ1-4; the D gene is unclear. CDR3 protein: CASSLSGREKLFF. The DNA reads TGTGCCAGCAGCTTGTCGGGTCGGGAAAAACTGTTTTTT.